Included here is one T cell receptor beta chain sequence, with context. The sample belongs to a study of cytomegalovirus exposure and HLA in healthy donors. 60 Vbeta and 13 Jbeta primers were used in PCR. Using immunoSEQ multiplex PCR, the repertoire was profiled, and TCRdb retains in-frame clones only, with some absent. The sample shows about 90,000 clones, roughly four fifths of them seen only once. Trimming took 0 bases from V and 5 from J, leaving 12 bases between them. The CDR3 extends over 15 amino acids. Germline CDR1 and CDR2: SGDLS and YYNGEE. V usage is TRBV9 and J usage is TRBJ2-1, with D unresolved. Sequencing was performed on PBMCs. The clonotype was recovered from a woman in her thirties or forties in good health and CMV-seropositive. CDR3 DNA sequence: TGTGCCAGCAGCGTAGGTGGTGTCCACAACAATGAGCAGTTCTTC. It is translated as CASSVGGVHNNEQFF.